Included here is one T cell receptor beta chain sequence, with context. This sample was taken from a study of blood T cell repertoires in COVID-19. Germline V CDR1 and CDR2: SGHAT, FQNNGV. This CDR3 has 15 residues. V was pared by 5 bases and J by 5 bases, with 6 bases of the junction left unmatched. Clones were read by immunoSEQ multiplex PCR, and TCRdb kept only the in-frame ones, dropping some. The sample shows some 250,000 clones, 60% to 75% of them seen only once. This sequence was found in a woman older than 75 with acute or convalescent COVID-19. The V gene is TRBV11-2, the J gene TRBJ1-4, with TRBD1 matching 9 bases. The sample comprised peripheral blood. CDR3 amino acids: CASSLGQGWNEKLFF. The CDR3 nucleotides read TGTGCCAGCAGCCTGGGACAGGGTTGGAATGAAAAACTGTTTTTT.